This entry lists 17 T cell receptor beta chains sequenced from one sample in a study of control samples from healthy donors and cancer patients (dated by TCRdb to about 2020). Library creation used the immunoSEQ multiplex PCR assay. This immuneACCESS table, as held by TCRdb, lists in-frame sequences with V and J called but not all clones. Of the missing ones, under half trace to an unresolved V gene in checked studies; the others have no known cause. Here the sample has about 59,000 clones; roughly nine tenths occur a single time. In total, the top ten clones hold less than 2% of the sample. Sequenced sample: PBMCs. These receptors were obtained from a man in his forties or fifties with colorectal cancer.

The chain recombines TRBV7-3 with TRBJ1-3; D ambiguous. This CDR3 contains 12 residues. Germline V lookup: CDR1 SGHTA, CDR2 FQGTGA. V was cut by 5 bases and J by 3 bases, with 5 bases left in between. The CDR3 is CASSKDGNTIYF. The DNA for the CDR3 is TGTGCCAGCAGCAAAGATGGAAACACCATATATTTT.

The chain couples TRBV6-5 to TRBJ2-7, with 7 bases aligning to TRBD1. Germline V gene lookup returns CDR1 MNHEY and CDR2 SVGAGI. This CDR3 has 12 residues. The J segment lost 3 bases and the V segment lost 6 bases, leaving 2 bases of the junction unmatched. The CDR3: CASRNRGYEQYF. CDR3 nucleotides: TGTGCCAGCAGAAACAGGGGCTACGAGCAGTACTTC.

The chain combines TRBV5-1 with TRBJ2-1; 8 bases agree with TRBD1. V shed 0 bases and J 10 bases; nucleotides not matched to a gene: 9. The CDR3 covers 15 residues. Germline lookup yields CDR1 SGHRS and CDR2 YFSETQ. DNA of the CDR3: TGCGCCAGCAGCTTGGACGGACAGGGAGCATTGGAGCAGTTCTTC. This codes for CASSLDGQGALEQFF.

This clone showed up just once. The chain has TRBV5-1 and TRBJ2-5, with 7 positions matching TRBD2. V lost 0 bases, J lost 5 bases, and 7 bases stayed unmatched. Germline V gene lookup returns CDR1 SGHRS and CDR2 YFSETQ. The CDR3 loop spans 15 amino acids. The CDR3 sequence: CASSLERLAVETQYF. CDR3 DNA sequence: TGCGCCAGCAGCTTGGAAAGGCTAGCGGTGGAGACCCAGTACTTC.

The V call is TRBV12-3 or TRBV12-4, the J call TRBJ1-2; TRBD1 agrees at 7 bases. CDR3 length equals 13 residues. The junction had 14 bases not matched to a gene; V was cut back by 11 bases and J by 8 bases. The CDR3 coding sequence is TGTGCCCTGCACGTAGGGGGCGTAAGGGGCTACACCTTC. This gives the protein CALHVGGVRGYTF.

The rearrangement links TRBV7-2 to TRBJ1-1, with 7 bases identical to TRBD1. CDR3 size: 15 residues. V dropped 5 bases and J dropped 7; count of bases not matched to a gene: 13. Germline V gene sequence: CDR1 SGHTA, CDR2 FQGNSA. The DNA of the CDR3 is TGTGCCAGCAGCCAAAATGCAGGGGGAGGAGGTGAAGCTTTCTTT. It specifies CASSQNAGGGGEAFF.

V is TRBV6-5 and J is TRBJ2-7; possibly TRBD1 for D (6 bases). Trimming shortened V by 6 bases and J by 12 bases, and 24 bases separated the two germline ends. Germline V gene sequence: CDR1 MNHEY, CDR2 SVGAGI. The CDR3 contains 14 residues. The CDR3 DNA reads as TGTGCCAGCAGCGGGACATCTAGCATTGGCTTTTTGTACTTC. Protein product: CASSGTSSIGFLYF.

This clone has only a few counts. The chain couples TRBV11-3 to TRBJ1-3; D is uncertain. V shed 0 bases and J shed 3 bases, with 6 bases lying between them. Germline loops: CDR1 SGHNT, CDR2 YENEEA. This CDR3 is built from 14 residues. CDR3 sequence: CASSLEGLGNTIYF. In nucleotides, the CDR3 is TGTGCCAGCAGCTTAGAAGGGCTTGGAAACACCATATATTTT.

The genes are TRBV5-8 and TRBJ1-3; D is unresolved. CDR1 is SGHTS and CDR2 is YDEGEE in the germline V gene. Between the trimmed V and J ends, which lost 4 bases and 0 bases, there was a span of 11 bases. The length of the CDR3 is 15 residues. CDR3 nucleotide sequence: TGTGCCAGCAGCGCGAAACGGAGCTCTGGAAACACCATATATTTT. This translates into CASSAKRSSGNTIYF.

CDR3 bases: TGTGCCAGCAGTGATAGGGACGCCACTAGAGCTTTCTTT. The encoded protein is CASSDRDATRAFF. This sequence joins TRBV6-1 and TRBJ1-1; D perhaps matches TRBD1 (5 bases). Germline CDR1 is MNHNS and CDR2 is SASEGT. The CDR3 is 13 residues long. Deletions cut 3 bases from V and 10 bases from J, with 15 bases between.

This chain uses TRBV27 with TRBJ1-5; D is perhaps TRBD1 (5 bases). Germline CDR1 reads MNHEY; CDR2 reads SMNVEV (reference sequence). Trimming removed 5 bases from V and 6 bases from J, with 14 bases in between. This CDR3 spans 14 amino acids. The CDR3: CASSLRQSGQPQHF. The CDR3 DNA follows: TGTGCCAGCAGTCTGCGACAGAGCGGTCAGCCCCAGCATTTT.

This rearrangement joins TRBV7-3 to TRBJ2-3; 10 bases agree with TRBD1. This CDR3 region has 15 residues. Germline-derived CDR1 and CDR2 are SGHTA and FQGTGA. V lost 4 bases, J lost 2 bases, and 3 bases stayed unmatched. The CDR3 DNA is TGTGCCAGCAGCTGGACAGGGGGAGTCACAGATACGCAGTATTTT. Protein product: CASSWTGGVTDTQYF.

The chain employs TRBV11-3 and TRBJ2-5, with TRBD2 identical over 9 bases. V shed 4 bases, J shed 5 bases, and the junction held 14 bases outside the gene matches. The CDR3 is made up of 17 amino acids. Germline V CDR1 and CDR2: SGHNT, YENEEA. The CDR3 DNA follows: TGTGCCAGCAGCTCTGTCTTTGAGCGGGGGGTAATCGAGACCCAGTACTTC. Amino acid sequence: CASSSVFERGVIETQYF.

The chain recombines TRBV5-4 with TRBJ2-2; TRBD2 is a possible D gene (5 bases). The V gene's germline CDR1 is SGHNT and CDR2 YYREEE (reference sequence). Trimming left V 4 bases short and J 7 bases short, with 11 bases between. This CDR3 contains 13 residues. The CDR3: CASSAGKDGELFF. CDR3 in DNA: TGTGCCAGCAGCGCGGGTAAAGACGGGGAGCTGTTTTTT. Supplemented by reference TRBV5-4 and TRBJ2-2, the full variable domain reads ETGVTQSPTHLIKTRGQQVTLRCSSQSGHNTVSWYQQALGQGPQFIFQYYREEENGRGNFPPRFSGLQFPNYSSELNVNALELDDSALYLCASSAGKDGELFFGEGSRLTVL.

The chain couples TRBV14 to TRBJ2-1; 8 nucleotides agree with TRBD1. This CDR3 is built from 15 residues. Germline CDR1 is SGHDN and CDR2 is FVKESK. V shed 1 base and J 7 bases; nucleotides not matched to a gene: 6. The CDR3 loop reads CASSQVGTGLNEQFF. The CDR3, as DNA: TGTGCCAGCAGCCAAGTCGGGACAGGCCTGAATGAGCAGTTCTTC.

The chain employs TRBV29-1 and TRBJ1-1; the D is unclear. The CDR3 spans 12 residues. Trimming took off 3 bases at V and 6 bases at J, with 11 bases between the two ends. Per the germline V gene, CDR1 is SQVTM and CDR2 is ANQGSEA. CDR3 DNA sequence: TGCAGCGTTGATTCCGGGATCGCTGAAGCTTTCTTT. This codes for CSVDSGIAEAFF.

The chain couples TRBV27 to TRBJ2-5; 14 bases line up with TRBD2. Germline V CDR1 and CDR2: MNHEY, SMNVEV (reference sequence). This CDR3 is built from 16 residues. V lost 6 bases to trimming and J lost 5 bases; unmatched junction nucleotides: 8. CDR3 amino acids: CASRDTGLAGAETQYF. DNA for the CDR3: TGTGCCAGCAGAGATACGGGACTAGCGGGGGCTGAGACCCAGTACTTC.